This T cell receptor beta chain was recovered during a study of CD4 and CD8 cells across lung adenocarcinoma regions. TCRdb itself ran the PCR reads through MiXCR, one entry per CDR3 protein. Among under 10,000 distinct CDR3 sequences listed, 35% to 50% were seen once. CDR1 and CDR2 from the germline V gene are SGHTA and FQGNSA. The CDR3 totals 18 residues. Localized lung adenocarcinoma, a non-small cell lung cancer, affected the donors. Concerning this clonotype: Mismatch with germline at one junction end may stem from a read error.

This rearrangement joins TRBV7-2 to TRBJ2-3; perhaps TRBD2 as D (6 bases). This TCR came from a female donor with lung adenocarcinoma. The CD4 and CD8 labels of this study may be unreliable. The specimen was CD4+ T cells from the margin of a lung tumor. The CDR3 nucleotides are TGTGCCAGCAGCATTCCCGGGGGTAGTTGGGGAAGCACAGATATGCAGTACTTT. Protein sequence: CASSIPGGSWGSTDMQYF.